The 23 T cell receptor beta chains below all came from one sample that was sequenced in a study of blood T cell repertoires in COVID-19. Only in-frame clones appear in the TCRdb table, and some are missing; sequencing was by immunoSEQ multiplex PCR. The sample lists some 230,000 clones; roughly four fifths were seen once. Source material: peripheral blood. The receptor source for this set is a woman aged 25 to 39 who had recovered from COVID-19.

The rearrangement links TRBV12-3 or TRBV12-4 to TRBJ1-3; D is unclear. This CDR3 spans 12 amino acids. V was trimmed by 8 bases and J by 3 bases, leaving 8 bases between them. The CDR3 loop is CASLTDGNTIYF. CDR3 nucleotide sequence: TGTGCCAGCTTAACAGATGGAAACACCATATATTTT.

CDR3 residues: CASSPRDWSTDTQYF. For the CDR3, the DNA is TGTGCCAGCAGTCCGCGGGACTGGAGCACAGATACGCAGTATTTT. This sequence joins TRBV27 and TRBJ2-3; tentatively, D is TRBD2 (6 bases). Germline CDR1 is MNHEY and CDR2 is SMNVEV (reference sequence). The CDR3 is 15 residues long. V was trimmed by 5 bases and J by 0 bases, leaving 12 bases between them.

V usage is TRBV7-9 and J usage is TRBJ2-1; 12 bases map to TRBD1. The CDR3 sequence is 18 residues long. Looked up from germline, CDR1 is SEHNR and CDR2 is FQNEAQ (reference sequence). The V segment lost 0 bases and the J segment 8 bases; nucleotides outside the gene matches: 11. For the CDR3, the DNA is TGTGCCAGCAGCTTAGCGAAGTACGGGACAGGGGGCTTAGATGAGCAGTTCTTC. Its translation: CASSLAKYGTGGLDEQFF.

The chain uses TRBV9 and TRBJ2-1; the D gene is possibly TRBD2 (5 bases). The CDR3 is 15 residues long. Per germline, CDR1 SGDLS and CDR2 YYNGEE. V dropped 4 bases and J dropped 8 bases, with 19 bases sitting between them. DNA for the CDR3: TGTGCCAGCAGCCCTCCCGGGATTGGGCCTTATGAGCAGTTCTTC. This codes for CASSPPGIGPYEQFF. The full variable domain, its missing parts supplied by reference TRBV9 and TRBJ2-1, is DSGVTQTPKHLITATGQRVTLRCSPRSGDLSVYWYQQSLDQGLQFLIQYYNGEERAKGNILERFSAQQFPDLHSELNLSSLELGDSALYFCASSPPGIGPYEQFFGPGTRLTVL.

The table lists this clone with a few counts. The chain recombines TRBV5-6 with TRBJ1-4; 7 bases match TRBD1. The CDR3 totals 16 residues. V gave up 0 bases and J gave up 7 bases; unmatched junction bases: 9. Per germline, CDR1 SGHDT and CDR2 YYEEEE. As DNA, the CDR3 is TGTGCCAGCAGCTTGGACCGAGCGACAGGGTTTGAAAAACTGTTTTTT. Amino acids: CASSLDRATGFEKLFF.

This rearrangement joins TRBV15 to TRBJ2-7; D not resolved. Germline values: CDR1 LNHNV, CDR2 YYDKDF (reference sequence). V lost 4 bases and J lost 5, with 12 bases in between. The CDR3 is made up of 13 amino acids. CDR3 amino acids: CATSKSQRHEQYF. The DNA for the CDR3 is TGTGCCACCAGCAAGAGTCAACGCCACGAGCAGTACTTC.

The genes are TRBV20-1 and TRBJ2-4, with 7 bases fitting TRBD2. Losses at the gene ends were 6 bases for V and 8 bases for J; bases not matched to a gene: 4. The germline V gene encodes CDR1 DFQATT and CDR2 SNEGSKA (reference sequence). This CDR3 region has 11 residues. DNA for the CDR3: TGCAGTGCACTACTAGCGCACATTCAGTACTTC. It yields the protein CSALLAHIQYF.

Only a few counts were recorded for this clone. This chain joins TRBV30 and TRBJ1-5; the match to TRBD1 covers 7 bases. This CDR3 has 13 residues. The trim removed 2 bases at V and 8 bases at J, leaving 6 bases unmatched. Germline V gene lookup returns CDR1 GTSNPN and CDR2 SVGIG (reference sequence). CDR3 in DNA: TGTGCCTGGAGTTTACAGGGGAGGAAGCCCCAGCATTTT. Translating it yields CAWSLQGRKPQHF.

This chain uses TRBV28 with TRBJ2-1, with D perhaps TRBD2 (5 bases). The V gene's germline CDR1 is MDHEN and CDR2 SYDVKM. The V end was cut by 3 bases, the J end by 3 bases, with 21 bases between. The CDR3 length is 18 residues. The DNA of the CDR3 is TGTGCCAGCAGTTTGCCACCCTTTAGGGAGCGGATCTACAATGAGCAGTTCTTC. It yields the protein CASSLPPFRERIYNEQFF.

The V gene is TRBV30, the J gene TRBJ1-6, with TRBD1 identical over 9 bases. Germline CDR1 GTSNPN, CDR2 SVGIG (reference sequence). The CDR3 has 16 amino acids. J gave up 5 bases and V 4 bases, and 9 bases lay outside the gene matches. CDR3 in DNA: TGTGCCTGGAATTGGGACAGGGCTTTAGATAATTCACCCCTCCACTTT. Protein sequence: CAWNWDRALDNSPLHF.

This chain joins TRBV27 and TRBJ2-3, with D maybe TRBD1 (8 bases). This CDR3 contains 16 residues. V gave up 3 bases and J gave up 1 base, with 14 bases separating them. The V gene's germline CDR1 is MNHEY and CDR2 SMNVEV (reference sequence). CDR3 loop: CASSFQGAGGTDTQYF. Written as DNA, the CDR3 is TGTGCCAGCAGTTTTCAGGGGGCGGGGGGCACAGATACGCAGTATTTT.

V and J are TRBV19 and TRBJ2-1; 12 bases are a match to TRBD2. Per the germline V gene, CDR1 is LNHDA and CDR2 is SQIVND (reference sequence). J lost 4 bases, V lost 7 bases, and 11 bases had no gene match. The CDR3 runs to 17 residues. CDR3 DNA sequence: TGTGCCAGTACCCGCCAACTAGCGGGAGGTACGTACAATGAGCAGTTCTTC. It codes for CASTRQLAGGTYNEQFF.

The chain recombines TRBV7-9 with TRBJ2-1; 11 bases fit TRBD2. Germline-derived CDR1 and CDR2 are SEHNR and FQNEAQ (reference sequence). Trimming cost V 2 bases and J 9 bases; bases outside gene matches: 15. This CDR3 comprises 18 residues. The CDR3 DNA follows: TGTGCCAGCAGCTTACCCTTTAGACTAGCGGGAAGGGGAGGTGAGCAGTTCTTC. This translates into CASSLPFRLAGRGGEQFF.

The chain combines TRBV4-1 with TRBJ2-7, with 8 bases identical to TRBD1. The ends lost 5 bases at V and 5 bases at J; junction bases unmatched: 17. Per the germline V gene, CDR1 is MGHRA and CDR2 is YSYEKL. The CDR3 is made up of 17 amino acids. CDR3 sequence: CASSSVASRGQKDEQYF. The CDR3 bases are TGCGCCAGCAGCTCAGTTGCATCCAGGGGGCAAAAAGACGAGCAGTACTTC.

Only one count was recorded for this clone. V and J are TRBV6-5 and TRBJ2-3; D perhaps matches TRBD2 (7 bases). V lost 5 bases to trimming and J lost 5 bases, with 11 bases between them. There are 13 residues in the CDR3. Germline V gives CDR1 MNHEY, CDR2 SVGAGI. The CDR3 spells CASSRGALDTQYF. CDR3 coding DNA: TGTGCCAGCAGTCGGGGGGCCCTAGATACGCAGTATTTT.

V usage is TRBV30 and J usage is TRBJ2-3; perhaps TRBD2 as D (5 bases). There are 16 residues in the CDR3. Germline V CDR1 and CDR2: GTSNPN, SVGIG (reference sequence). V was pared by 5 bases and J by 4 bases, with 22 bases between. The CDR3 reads CAWDSTGWVRADTQYF. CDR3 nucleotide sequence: TGTGCCTGGGATAGTACGGGGTGGGTTCGCGCAGATACGCAGTATTTT. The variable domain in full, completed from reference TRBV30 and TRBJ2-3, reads SQTIHQWPATLVQPVGSPLSLECTVEGTSNPNLYWYRQAAGRGLQLLFYSVGIGQISSEVPQNLSASRPQDRQFILSSKKLLLSDSGFYLCAWDSTGWVRADTQYFGPGTRLTVL.

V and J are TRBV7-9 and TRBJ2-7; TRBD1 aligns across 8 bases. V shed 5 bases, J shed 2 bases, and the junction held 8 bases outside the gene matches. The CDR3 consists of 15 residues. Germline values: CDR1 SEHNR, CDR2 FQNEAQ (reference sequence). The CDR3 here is CASSTPGQVTYEQYF. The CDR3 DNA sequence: TGTGCCAGCAGCACGCCGGGACAGGTGACCTACGAGCAGTACTTC. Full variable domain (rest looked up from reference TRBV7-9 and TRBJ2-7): DTGVSQNPRHKITKRGQNVTFRCDPISEHNRLYWYRQTLGQGPEFLTYFQNEAQLEKSRLLSDRFSAERPKGSFSTLEIQRTEQGDSAMYLCASSTPGQVTYEQYFGPGTRLTVT.

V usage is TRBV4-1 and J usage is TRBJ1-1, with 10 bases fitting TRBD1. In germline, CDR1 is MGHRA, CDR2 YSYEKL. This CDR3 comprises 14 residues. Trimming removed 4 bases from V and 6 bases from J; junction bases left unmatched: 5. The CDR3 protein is CASSPRQGAPEAFF. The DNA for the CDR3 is TGCGCCAGCAGCCCACGACAGGGGGCGCCTGAAGCTTTCTTT.

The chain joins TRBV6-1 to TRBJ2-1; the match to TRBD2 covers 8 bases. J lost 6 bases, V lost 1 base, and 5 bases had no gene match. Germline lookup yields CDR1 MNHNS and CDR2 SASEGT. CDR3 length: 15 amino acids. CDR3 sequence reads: CASSEGSGESNEQFF. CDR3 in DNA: TGTGCCAGCAGTGAAGGTAGCGGGGAGAGCAATGAGCAGTTCTTC.

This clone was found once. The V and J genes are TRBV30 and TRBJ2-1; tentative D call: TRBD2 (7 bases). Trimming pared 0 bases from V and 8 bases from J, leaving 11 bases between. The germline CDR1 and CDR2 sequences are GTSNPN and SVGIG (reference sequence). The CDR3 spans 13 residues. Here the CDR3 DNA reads TGTGCCTGGAGTGTAAGGGGGGGGCATGAGCAGTTCTTC. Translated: CAWSVRGGHEQFF.

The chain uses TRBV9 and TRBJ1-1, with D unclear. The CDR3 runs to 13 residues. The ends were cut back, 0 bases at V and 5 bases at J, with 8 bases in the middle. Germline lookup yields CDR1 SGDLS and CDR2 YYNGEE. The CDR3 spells CASSVEWSTEAFF. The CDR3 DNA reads TGTGCCAGCAGCGTAGAGTGGAGTACTGAAGCTTTCTTT.

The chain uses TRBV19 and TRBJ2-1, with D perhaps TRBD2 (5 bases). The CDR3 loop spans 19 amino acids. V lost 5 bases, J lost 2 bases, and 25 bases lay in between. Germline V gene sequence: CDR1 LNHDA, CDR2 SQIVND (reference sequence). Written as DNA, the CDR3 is TGTGCCAGTAGTTGGACTGGTGGCCCTTGGGTTCATGCCTACAATGAGCAGTTCTTC. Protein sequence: CASSWTGGPWVHAYNEQFF.

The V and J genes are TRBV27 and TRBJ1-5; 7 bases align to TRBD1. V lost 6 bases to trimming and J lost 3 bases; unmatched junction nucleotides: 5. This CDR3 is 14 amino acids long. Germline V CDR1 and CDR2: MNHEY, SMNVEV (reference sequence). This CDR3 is CASSPTGYNQPQHF. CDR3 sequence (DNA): TGTGCCAGCAGCCCGACAGGGTACAATCAGCCCCAGCATTTT.